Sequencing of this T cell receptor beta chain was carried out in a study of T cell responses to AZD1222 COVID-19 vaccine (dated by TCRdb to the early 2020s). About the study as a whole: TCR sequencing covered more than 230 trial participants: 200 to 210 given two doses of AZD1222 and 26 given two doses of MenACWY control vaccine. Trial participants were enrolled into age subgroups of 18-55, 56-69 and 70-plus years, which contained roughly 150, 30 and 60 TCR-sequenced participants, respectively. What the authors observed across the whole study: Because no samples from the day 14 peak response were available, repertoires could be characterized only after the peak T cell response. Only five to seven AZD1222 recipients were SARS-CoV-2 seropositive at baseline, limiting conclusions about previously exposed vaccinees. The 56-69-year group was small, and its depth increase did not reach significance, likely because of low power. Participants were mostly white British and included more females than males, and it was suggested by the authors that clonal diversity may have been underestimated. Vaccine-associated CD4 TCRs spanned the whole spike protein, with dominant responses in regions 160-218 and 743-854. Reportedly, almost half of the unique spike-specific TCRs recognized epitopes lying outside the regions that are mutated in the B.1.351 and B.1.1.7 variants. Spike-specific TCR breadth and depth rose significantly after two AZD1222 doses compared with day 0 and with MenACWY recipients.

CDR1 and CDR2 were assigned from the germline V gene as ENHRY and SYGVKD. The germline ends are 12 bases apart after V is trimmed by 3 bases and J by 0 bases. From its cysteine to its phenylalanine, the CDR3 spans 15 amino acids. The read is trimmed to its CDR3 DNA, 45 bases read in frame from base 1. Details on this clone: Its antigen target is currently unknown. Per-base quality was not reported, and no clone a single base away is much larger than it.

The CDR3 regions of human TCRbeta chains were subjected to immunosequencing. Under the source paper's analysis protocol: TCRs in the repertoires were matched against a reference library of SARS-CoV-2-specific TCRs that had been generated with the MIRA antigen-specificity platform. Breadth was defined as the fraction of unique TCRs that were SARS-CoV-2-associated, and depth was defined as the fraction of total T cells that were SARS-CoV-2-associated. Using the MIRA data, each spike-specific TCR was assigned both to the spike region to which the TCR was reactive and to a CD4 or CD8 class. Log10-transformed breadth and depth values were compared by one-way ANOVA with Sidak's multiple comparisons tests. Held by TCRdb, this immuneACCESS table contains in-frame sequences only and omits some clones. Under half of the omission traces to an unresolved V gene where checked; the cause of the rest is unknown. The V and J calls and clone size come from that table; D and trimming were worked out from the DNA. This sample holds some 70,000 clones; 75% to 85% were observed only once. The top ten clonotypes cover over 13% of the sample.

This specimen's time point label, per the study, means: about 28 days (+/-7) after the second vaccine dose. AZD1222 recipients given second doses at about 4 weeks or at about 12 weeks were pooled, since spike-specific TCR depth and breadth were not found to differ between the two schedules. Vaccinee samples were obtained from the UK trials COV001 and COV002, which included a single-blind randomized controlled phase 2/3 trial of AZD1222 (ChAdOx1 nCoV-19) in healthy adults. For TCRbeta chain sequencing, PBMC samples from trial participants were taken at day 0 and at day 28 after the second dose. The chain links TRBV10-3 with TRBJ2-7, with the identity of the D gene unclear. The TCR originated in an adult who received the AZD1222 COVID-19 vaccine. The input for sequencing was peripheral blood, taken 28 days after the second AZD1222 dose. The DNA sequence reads TGTGCCATCAGTGATAGAACAGTTAGCTCCTACGAGCAGTACTTC. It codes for CAISDRTVSSYEQYF.